This T cell receptor (beta chain) stems from a study of blood T cells in healthy people across ages (dated by TCRdb to between 2015 and 2016). Broadly, across the study: Template switching captured roughly one uniquely barcoded TCR beta cDNA molecule per two T cells in model experiments. Using deep sequencing normalized with unique cDNA molecular identifiers, the study measured how TCR beta repertoire diversity changes with age. The donors were split into four age groups: young (average about 15 years), middle-aged (roughly 40), aged (approximately 60) and long-lived (82). To avoid experimental bias, donors of different ages were distributed randomly across sequencing lanes. Two additional independent replicas of 1 million unique cDNA reads from the same blood draw were analyzed for two donors (one aged 18 to 30 and one aged 80 or older).

Looking up the germline V gene yields CDR1 SGHRS and CDR2 YFSETQ. V and J lose 0 bases and 2 bases, and a span of 16 bases separates them. From cysteine to phenylalanine, the CDR3 is 17 amino acids long. CDR3 DNA only is kept here, 51 bases in frame from base 1. Worth noting for this clonotype: The antigen this receptor binds is unknown. No base qualities exist here, and no much larger clone lies one base off it.

What the research found in general, with its limitations: The percentage of naive T cells measured by flow cytometry correlated strongly with observed TCR beta diversity. Since profiling was done on bulk unsorted PBMCs, naive and antigen-experienced compartments could not be conclusively compared. The long-lived group showed more naive CD4+ T cells, fewer expanded clones and increased TCR diversity than the aged group, suggesting age selection. The CMV infection status of donors was not known, potentially confounding age-related changes in expanded clonotypes. Estimates of total diversity based on one million sequenced T cells were regarded as lower bounds and as underestimates. As age increased, observed TCR beta diversity per million T cells dropped in a roughly linear way, and a significant reduction was already evident by age roughly 36.

Receptors were amplified or captured by 5' RACE. The listed sequencing device is Illumina HiSeq 2500. A second 7 to 11 cycle PCR used a sample-barcoded 5' primer and a J-beta primer mix. A unique molecular identifier was introduced onto each TCR beta cDNA molecule by a template-switch 5' adaptor carrying 12 random nucleotides. At least 2.5 million CDR3-containing paired-end reads were obtained from each sample. First-strand cDNA synthesis was performed from all RNA using the Mint cDNA synthesis kit, with priming by a TRBC-specific oligonucleotide. Following uracil-DNA glycosylase treatment, a first 18-cycle PCR with universal primers M1SS and BC2_uni_R was performed on all cDNA. As for the original processing: For normalization, 1 million high-quality reads, each with a distinct molecular identifier, were randomly selected from each sample. Reads sharing molecular identifiers were discarded rather than binned into consensus sequences. MiTCR, set to a Q25 quality threshold and the strictest error-elimination algorithm, was used for CDR3 identification, clonotype clustering and error correction. A nonparametric unseen species model with Euler transformation was used to estimate lower-bound total TCR beta diversity. The public reads were run again by TCRdb, first through fastp at Q25 and then through MiXCR, and only productive beta chains were kept. Each record represents a unique CDR3 protein, reported with the most common genes and DNA among its rows. The V and J calls were determined by TCRdb, not by the authors. The table for this sample lists around 780,000 distinct CDR3 sequences; 56% of them were counted only once. 25% to 30% of the sample is in the top ten clones.

Donors were about 36 systemically healthy Caucasian individuals from Russia aged roughly 6 to 90 years. Each donor gave 8 to 10 milliliters of peripheral blood, collected into EDTA-treated Vacutainer tubes. Ficoll-Paque density-gradient centrifugation was used to isolate PBMCs, with at least 7 million per sample. Trizol reagent was used to extract total RNA from the PBMCs, yielding at least 5 micrograms per sample. Naive CD45RAhigh/CD27high T cell percentages were measured by flow cytometry on a PBMC aliquot from every donor. Sequencing was performed on blood. The origin of this receptor is a man aged 35-49 years in good health. The rearranged chain carries TRBV5-1 and TRBJ2-3; no D gene can be assigned with confidence. CDR3 loop: CASSLDLFSANTDTQYF. The sequenced DNA is TGCGCCAGCAGCTTGGACTTATTCTCGGCTAACACAGATACGCAGTATTTT.